Below, 9 T cell receptor beta chains from the same sample are listed, as sequenced in a study of blood T cell repertoires in COVID-19. Method: immunoSEQ multiplex PCR; TCRdb's copy keeps in-frame clones and lacks some. The sample holds about 320,000 clones, 85% to 95% seen once. Specimen: PBMCs or T cells enriched from blood (not recorded which). The source is a woman aged 25 to 39 who had been exposed to COVID-19.

The rearrangement links TRBV6-5 to TRBJ1-2; D might be TRBD1 (6 bases). Germline V lookup: CDR1 MNHEY, CDR2 SVGAGI. V lost 2 bases and J lost 1, with 11 bases in between. This CDR3 has 15 amino acids. The CDR3 reads CASSYRGGLNYGYTF. In DNA, the CDR3 is TGTGCCAGCAGTTACAGAGGGGGTCTTAACTATGGCTACACCTTC.

V gene TRBV7-8 combines with J gene TRBJ2-1, with 9 bases that match TRBD1. The junction had 7 bases not matched to a gene; V was cut back by 5 bases and J by 8 bases. The CDR3 runs 14 residues. The germline V gene encodes CDR1 SGHVS and CDR2 FQNEAQ. In nucleotides, the CDR3 is TGTGCCAGCAGCCCGACAGGGGGAACAGATGAGCAGTTCTTC. Protein: CASSPTGGTDEQFF.

The V and J genes are TRBV5-5 and TRBJ2-7; 10 nucleotides line up with TRBD1. Germline V gene lookup returns CDR1 SGHKS and CDR2 YYEKEE (reference sequence). The CDR3 consists of 16 residues. The J segment lost 3 bases and the V segment lost 0 bases, leaving 6 bases of the junction unmatched. As DNA, the CDR3 is TGTGCCAGCAGCTTGGGGCCGGGACAGGGGTACTACGAGCAGTACTTC. This encodes CASSLGPGQGYYEQYF.

This clone has a single count. The J gene is TRBJ2-7, the V gene TRBV19; D may be TRBD1 (5 bases). The CDR3 length is 14 residues. With 1 base removed from V and 0 bases from J, the gap between germline ends came to 7 bases. CDR1 LNHDA and CDR2 SQIVND come from the germline V gene (reference sequence). CDR3 in amino acids: CASSIGGSSYEQYF. The CDR3 DNA sequence: TGTGCCAGTAGTATAGGGGGCAGCTCCTACGAGCAGTACTTC.

This rearrangement joins TRBV7-6 to TRBJ1-1; no definite D call. Trimming removed 1 base at V and 6 bases at J, with 6 bases between. CDR1 is SGHVS and CDR2 is FNYEAQ in the germline V gene. The CDR3 is 12 residues long. In DNA, the CDR3 is TGTGCCAGCAGCTTAGTCTCCTCTGAAGCTTTCTTT. Protein: CASSLVSSEAFF.

The chain joins TRBV2 to TRBJ1-6, with 8 bases lining up with TRBD1. The germline gives CDR1 SNHLY, CDR2 FYNNEI. CDR3 length: 13 amino acids. V trimming: 9 bases; J trimming: 5 bases; junction bases outside the gene matches: 3. CDR3 sequence: CARQDRDNSPLHF. For the CDR3, the DNA is TGTGCCAGGCAGGACAGGGATAATTCACCCCTCCACTTT.

The V and J genes are TRBV5-8 and TRBJ1-3; D remains unclear. CDR3 size: 16 residues. The V and J ends lost 0 bases and 0 bases respectively, with 10 bases between them. Germline V gives CDR1 SGHTS, CDR2 YDEGEE. The CDR3 DNA follows: TGTGCCAGCAGCTTGGCCGGGTTTCCCTCTGGAAACACCATATATTTT. Translation: CASSLAGFPSGNTIYF.

This clone has just a few counts. CDR3 nucleotide sequence: TGTGCCAGCAGCGTTTCGACGACATACAATGAGCAGTTCTTC. Its translation: CASSVSTTYNEQFF. V is TRBV9 and J is TRBJ2-1, with D unclear. Germline V CDR1 and CDR2: SGDLS, YYNGEE. CDR3 length equals 14 residues. Deletions cut 2 bases from V and 4 bases from J, with 10 bases between. Full variable domain (outside the CDR3, taken from reference TRBV9 and TRBJ2-1): DSGVTQTPKHLITATGQRVTLRCSPRSGDLSVYWYQQSLDQGLQFLIQYYNGEERAKGNILERFSAQQFPDLHSELNLSSLELGDSALYFCASSVSTTYNEQFFGPGTRLTVL.

This clone was seen a handful of times. The CDR3 reads CASTGQGGGYGYTF. The CDR3 nucleotides are TGTGCCAGCACCGGACAGGGGGGAGGCTATGGCTACACCTTC. The genes are TRBV6-5 and TRBJ1-2; 10 nucleotides match TRBD1. The V gene end was trimmed by 7 bases and the J gene end by 4 bases; junction bases not matched to a gene: 6. Germline CDR1 reads MNHEY; CDR2 reads SVGAGI. This CDR3 is built from 14 residues.